This is a list of T cell receptor beta chains from one sample in a study of T-cell memory formation after mild COVID-19. Each CDR3 protein is one row after TCRdb ran MiXCR on the 5' RACE reads. The sample shows fewer than 550,000 distinct CDR3 sequences, 20% of them seen only once. Sequencing was performed on PBMCs or a T cell subset sorted from them (not recorded which). These receptors all come from an adult woman who had mild COVID-19 (a few samples of this study predate the infection). Cell type and time point are not known. The CDR3 runs from the conserved cysteine through the conserved F or W. The D gene is left open where the match is weak. Part of the rows lack a size; the others show once, few, many or a class for expanded clones.

j_gene: TRBJ2-5
v_gene: TRBV7-9
d_gene: TRBD1
abundance: few
CDR3aa: CASSFDRGYSQETQYF
CDR3nt: TGTGCCAGCAGCTTCGACAGGGGATACTCACAAGAGACCCAGTACTTC

j_gene: TRBJ2-2
v_gene: TRBV9
d_gene: NA
abundance: many
CDR3aa: CASSVGDTGELFF
CDR3nt: TGCGCCAGCAGCGTAGGAGACACCGGGGAGCTGTTTTTT

j_gene: TRBJ2-2
v_gene: TRBV30
d_gene: NA
abundance: few
CDR3aa: CAWGGSRAGELFF
CDR3nt: TGTGCCTGGGGTGGTAGCCGGGCCGGGGAGCTGTTTTTT

j_gene: TRBJ1-1
v_gene: TRBV6-5
d_gene: NA
abundance: few
CDR3aa: CASSYQGQILEAFF
CDR3nt: TGTGCCAGCAGTTACCAGGGGCAGATCCTTGAAGCTTTCTTT

j_gene: TRBJ2-2
v_gene: TRBV20-1
d_gene: NA
abundance: NA
CDR3aa: CSATGTVNTGELFF
CDR3nt: TGCAGTGCTACCGGGACGGTGAACACCGGGGAGCTGTTTTTT

j_gene: TRBJ2-2
v_gene: TRBV4-1
d_gene: NA
abundance: few
CDR3aa: CASSHAGELSGGELFF
CDR3nt: TGCGCCAGCAGCCACGCCGGAGAACTGAGCGGCGGGGAGCTGTTTTTT

j_gene: TRBJ2-7
v_gene: TRBV6-5
d_gene: TRBD1
abundance: few
CDR3aa: CASSYRDRHYEQYF
CDR3nt: TGTGCCAGCAGTTACAGGGACAGGCACTACGAGCAGTACTTC

j_gene: TRBJ2-7
v_gene: TRBV7-9
d_gene: NA
abundance: few
CDR3aa: CASSFDTWEQYF
CDR3nt: TGTGCCAGCAGCTTTGATACGTGGGAGCAGTACTTC

j_gene: TRBJ1-2
v_gene: TRBV12-3/TRBV12-4
d_gene: NA
abundance: few
CDR3aa: CASSPRDTLYGYTF
CDR3nt: TGTGCCAGCAGTCCCCGGGACACCCTCTATGGCTACACCTTC

j_gene: TRBJ2-7
v_gene: TRBV5-5
d_gene: NA
abundance: many
CDR3aa: CASSDSYEQYF
CDR3nt: TGTGCCAGCAGCGACTCCTACGAGCAGTACTTC

j_gene: TRBJ2-3
v_gene: TRBV5-1
d_gene: NA
abundance: NA
CDR3aa: CASSTRAQGNTQYF
CDR3nt: TGCGCCAGCAGCACCAGGGCCCAAGGAAATACGCAGTATTTT

j_gene: TRBJ1-5
v_gene: TRBV24-1
d_gene: NA
abundance: NA
CDR3aa: CATSDADGRGNQPQHF
CDR3nt: TGTGCCACCAGTGATGCTGACGGCCGGGGGAATCAGCCCCAGCATTTT

j_gene: TRBJ1-2
v_gene: TRBV5-6
d_gene: NA
abundance: NA
CDR3aa: CASSPWTGYYGYTF
CDR3nt: TGTGCCAGCAGTCCTTGGACGGGATACTATGGCTACACCTTC